Each of the 10 T cell receptor beta chains below was sequenced from the same sample in a study of blood T cells in healthy people across ages. The second PCR ran about 6 to 11 cycles with a sample-barcoded 5' primer and J-beta primers. Each CDR3 protein gets one entry after TCRdb re-called the 5' RACE reads with MiXCR. The table includes 650,000 to 900,000 distinct CDR3 sequences, under 80% detected once. The sequenced sample was blood. These receptors were collected from a man aged 25 to 40 in good health.

This chain links TRBV5-1 with TRBJ2-7; TRBD1 is a possible D gene (6 bases). The J call may be faulty, since TRBJ2-5 better matches the DNA end. Germline-derived CDR1 and CDR2 are SGHRS and YFSETQ. This CDR3 is built from 15 residues. Here the CDR3 reads CASSLGWGPQETQYF. CDR3 in DNA: TGCGCCAGCAGCTTAGGCTGGGGGCCTCAAGAGACCCAGTACTTC.

This clonotype was seen a handful of times. This sequence joins TRBV6-5 and TRBJ2-1, with a tentative D call TRBD1 (6 bases). V shed 10 bases and J shed 3 bases, with 13 bases lying between them. Germline V lookup: CDR1 MNHEY, CDR2 SVGAGI. The CDR3 has 13 residues. The chain's CDR3 is CATGRGNYNEQFF. CDR3 sequence (DNA): TGTGCCACCGGCAGGGGAAACTACAATGAGCAGTTCTTC.

This clonotype was picked up one time. The rearrangement uses TRBV7-2 and TRBJ2-1, with 11 bases fitting TRBD2. The germline V gene has CDR1 SGHTA and CDR2 FQGNSA. The CDR3 covers 15 residues. Unmatched junction bases numbered 8, after V lost 5 bases and J lost 8 bases. This CDR3 is CASSALAGGIDEQFF. As DNA, the CDR3 is TGTGCCAGCAGCGCCCTAGCGGGGGGTATTGATGAGCAGTTCTTC.

The rearrangement uses TRBV25-1 and TRBJ2-3, with D possibly being TRBD2 (6 bases). Deletions cut 3 bases from V and 4 bases from J, with 14 bases between. The length of the CDR3 is 15 residues. Germline assignment: CDR1 MGHDK and CDR2 SYGVNS. The CDR3 protein is CASSDGTAGSDTQYF. The CDR3 DNA sequence: TGTGCCAGCAGTGACGGGACGGCGGGGTCAGATACGCAGTATTTT. Looking up the rest from reference TRBV25-1 and TRBJ2-3 gives the full variable domain: EADIYQTPRYLVIGTGKKITLECSQTMGHDKMYWYQQDPGMELHLIHYSYGVNSTEKGDLSSESTVSRIRTEHFPLTLESARPSHTSQYLCASSDGTAGSDTQYFGPGTRLTVL.

The chain combines TRBV7-9 with TRBJ2-7; TRBD1 might be the D (5 bases). Trimming cost V 3 bases and J 2 bases, with 8 bases left between them. Germline-derived CDR1 and CDR2 are SEHNR and FQNEAQ (reference sequence). This CDR3 has 13 amino acids. The CDR3 DNA is TGTGCCAGCAGCTTTGACAGAACCTACGAGCAGTACTTC. Its protein product is CASSFDRTYEQYF. The full variable domain, its missing parts supplied by reference TRBV7-9 and TRBJ2-7, is DTGVSQNPRHKITKRGQNVTFRCDPISEHNRLYWYRQTLGQGPEFLTYFQNEAQLEKSRLLSDRFSAERPKGSFSTLEIQRTEQGDSAMYLCASSFDRTYEQYFGPGTRLTVT.

The V gene is TRBV5-6, the J gene TRBJ2-1; TRBD2 aligns across 7 bases. Germline values: CDR1 SGHDT, CDR2 YYEEEE. CDR3 length: 15 residues. The trim removed 1 base at V and 8 bases at J, leaving 9 bases unmatched. The CDR3 loop is CASSLIERGWDEQFF. The CDR3 DNA is TGTGCCAGCAGCTTGATAGAGCGGGGTTGGGATGAGCAGTTCTTC.

The chain combines TRBV3-1 with TRBJ1-2; 8 bases fit TRBD1. Germline V gene sequence: CDR1 LGHDT, CDR2 YNNKEL (reference sequence). This CDR3 spans 17 amino acids. V dropped 0 bases and J dropped 6; count of bases not matched to a gene: 12. CDR3 nucleotides: TGTGCCAGCAGCCAAGATCCCCGGAGGACAGGGAGGAATGGCTACACCTTC. Amino acid sequence: CASSQDPRRTGRNGYTF.

In DNA, the CDR3 is TGTGCCAGCAGAGAAACAGCTAACTATGGCTACACCTTC. Amino acids: CASRETANYGYTF. J is TRBJ1-2 and V is TRBV6-5; D unclear. The length of the CDR3 is 13 residues. Trimming took off 6 bases at V and 0 bases at J, with 8 bases between the two ends. CDR1 is MNHEY, CDR2 SVGAGI, per germline.

In DNA, the CDR3 is TGTGCCAGCAGCATTAGCGGGGGGGCCTGGGACATTCAGTACTTC. Protein product: CASSISGGAWDIQYF. The rearrangement links TRBV7-3 to TRBJ2-4; 11 bases are shared with TRBD2. V gave up 5 bases and J gave up 8 bases; unmatched junction bases: 8. From germline, CDR1 is SGHTA and CDR2 FQGTGA. The CDR3 covers 15 residues.

The CDR3 bases are TGTGCCAGCAGTTCAAATAGCTATGGCTACACCTTC. Its protein product is CASSSNSYGYTF. V gene TRBV2 combines with J gene TRBJ1-2, with no clear D. The length of the CDR3 is 12 residues. V was pared by 5 bases and J by 4 bases, with 8 bases between. Germline V gives CDR1 SNHLY, CDR2 FYNNEI.